Following are 23 T cell receptor beta chains from one sample sequenced in a study of cytomegalovirus exposure and HLA in healthy donors. 60 Vbeta and 13 Jbeta primers were used in PCR. Repertoires were generated with immunoSEQ multiplex PCR, while TCRdb's copy carries only in-frame clones and drops some. This table holds fewer than 150,000 clones, approximately 80% found once. Sequenced: PBMCs. These receptors all come from a man aged 45 to 65 in good health and CMV-seronegative.

The rearrangement links TRBV9 to TRBJ2-6; the D gene is possibly TRBD1 (5 bases). The CDR3 is made up of 18 amino acids. Trimming shortened V by 0 bases and J by 0 bases, and 13 bases separated the two germline ends. Germline V gene lookup returns CDR1 SGDLS and CDR2 YYNGEE. This CDR3 is CASSVDPRQNSGANVLTF. DNA for the CDR3: TGTGCCAGCAGCGTAGACCCACGACAGAACTCTGGGGCCAACGTCCTGACTTTC.

In this sample, this clone turned up a few times. The chain recombines TRBV29-1 with TRBJ1-1; the D is unclear. The CDR3 is 12 amino acids. Trimming took off 4 bases at V and 2 bases at J, with 8 bases between the two ends. The germline V gene has CDR1 SQVTM and CDR2 ANQGSEA. CDR3 sequence (DNA): TGCAGCGTTGGCGGACTAAACACTGAAGCTTTCTTT. As protein: CSVGGLNTEAFF.

The rearrangement joins TRBV9 to TRBJ2-3, with TRBD2 identical over 13 bases. Germline CDR1 is SGDLS and CDR2 is YYNGEE. With V trimmed by 3 bases and J by 2 bases, 9 bases remained unmatched. This CDR3 is 18 amino acids long. DNA of the CDR3: TGTGCCAGCAGCGCCGGGACTAGCGGGGTCCAGACCACAGATACGCAGTATTTT. The encoded protein is CASSAGTSGVQTTDTQYF. Together with reference TRBV9 and TRBJ2-3, the CDR3 gives the full variable domain: DSGVTQTPKHLITATGQRVTLRCSPRSGDLSVYWYQQSLDQGLQFLIQYYNGEERAKGNILERFSAQQFPDLHSELNLSSLELGDSALYFCASSAGTSGVQTTDTQYFGPGTRLTVL.

The chain is built from TRBV28 and TRBJ2-7; tentatively, D is TRBD2 (5 bases). The CDR3 spans 15 residues. The germline V and J ends were trimmed by 4 bases and 0 bases, with 13 bases remaining between them. Germline V gives CDR1 MDHEN, CDR2 SYDVKM. This CDR3 is CASSSTGSSSYEQYF. The CDR3 region has the DNA TGTGCCAGCAGTTCCACGGGGTCCAGCTCCTACGAGCAGTACTTC. Based on the CDR3 plus reference TRBV28 and TRBJ2-7, the full variable domain is DVKVTQSSRYLVKRTGEKVFLECVQDMDHENMFWYRQDPGLGLRLIYFSYDVKMKEKGDIPEGYSVSREKKERFSLILESASTNQTSMYLCASSSTGSSSYEQYFGPGTRLTVT.

This clone came up once. The chain has TRBV19 and TRBJ2-5, with D perhaps matching TRBD1 (6 bases). The CDR3 length is 14 residues. Germline CDR1 reads LNHDA; CDR2 reads SQIVND (reference sequence). The ends were cut back, 1 base at V and 5 bases at J, with 11 bases in the middle. CDR3 loop: CASSIGQEIETQYF. For the CDR3, the DNA is TGTGCCAGTAGTATAGGACAGGAGATTGAGACCCAGTACTTC.

This clone occurred once. The rearrangement links TRBV19 to TRBJ2-3, with 7 nucleotides matching TRBD2. This CDR3 comprises 18 residues. Germline V gives CDR1 LNHDA, CDR2 SQIVND (reference sequence). Trimming at V came to 1 base and at J to 6 bases, leaving 16 bases not matched to a gene. In nucleotides, the CDR3 is TGTGCCAGTAGTATAGGAGGCGGGAGTAGTTGGTTGGCCGATACGCAGTATTTT. Translation gives CASSIGGGSSWLADTQYF.

The rearrangement uses TRBV5-1 and TRBJ1-4; D uncertain. The CDR3 contains 18 residues. Germline V gene lookup returns CDR1 SGHRS and CDR2 YFSETQ. Trimming removed 0 bases at V and 7 bases at J, with 22 bases between. In DNA form, the CDR3 reads TGCGCCAGCAGCTTGGGATCGACCACGGAGGGCTTCAGTGAAAAACTGTTTTTT. It codes for CASSLGSTTEGFSEKLFF.

In DNA, the CDR3 is TGTGCCAGCAGCTTAACTAGCGGGATGGTAGATACGCAGTATTTT. This encodes CASSLTSGMVDTQYF. The chain uses TRBV7-9 and TRBJ2-3; 10 bases line up with TRBD2. From germline, CDR1 is SEHNR and CDR2 FQNEAQ (reference sequence). V was clipped by 2 bases and J by 5 bases; unmatched bases: 4. The CDR3 loop spans 15 amino acids.

The chain couples TRBV5-1 to TRBJ2-3; 9 positions agree with TRBD1. Germline trimming cut 4 bases from V and 0 bases from J; bases unmatched to any gene: 6. The CDR3 sequence is 16 residues long. Germline loops: CDR1 SGHRS, CDR2 YFSETQ. CDR3 residues: CASSPTGGSSTDTQYF. CDR3 nucleotide sequence: TGCGCCAGCAGCCCAACAGGGGGCTCGAGCACAGATACGCAGTATTTT.

The rearrangement links TRBV18 to TRBJ2-7; 7 positions agree with TRBD1. The V gene end was trimmed by 4 bases and the J gene end by 6 bases; junction bases not matched to a gene: 9. This CDR3 region has 14 residues. CDR1 is KGHSH and CDR2 is LQKENI in the germline V gene. This CDR3 is CASSLADRAGEQYF. In nucleotides, the CDR3 is TGTGCCAGCTCACTCGCCGACAGGGCAGGCGAGCAGTACTTC.

The V gene is TRBV7-9, the J gene TRBJ2-2; TRBD2 might be the D (6 bases). V was pared by 1 base and J by 1 base, with 10 bases between. CDR1 and CDR2 (germline): SEHNR, FQNEAQ (reference sequence). The CDR3 runs to 16 residues. The chain's CDR3 is CASSLVLGGNTGELFF. The CDR3, as DNA: TGTGCCAGCAGCTTAGTCCTCGGGGGGAACACCGGGGAGCTGTTTTTT.

The CDR3: CASSSEGRNQPQHF. DNA for the CDR3: TGTGCCAGTAGTTCGGAGGGCCGCAATCAGCCCCAGCATTTT. The chain is built from TRBV19 and TRBJ1-5, with D uncertain. V lost 5 bases, J lost 2 bases, and 10 bases lay in between. Germline-derived CDR1 and CDR2 are LNHDA and SQIVND (reference sequence). CDR3 length: 14 amino acids.

This clone was seen only a few times. The gene calls are TRBV5-1 and TRBJ1-2; perhaps TRBD1 as D (5 bases). From germline, CDR1 is SGHRS and CDR2 YFSETQ. This CDR3 contains 14 residues. The V gene lost 2 bases and the J gene lost 6 bases, with 14 bases spanning the gap. The CDR3 sequence: CASSFDAGGDGYTF. The CDR3 DNA sequence: TGCGCCAGCAGCTTTGACGCAGGAGGGGATGGCTACACCTTC.

The chain links TRBV29-1 to TRBJ2-2; D remains unclear. Trimming took off 7 bases at V and 0 bases at J, with 6 bases between the two ends. The CDR3 length is 12 residues. Germline CDR1 reads SQVTM; CDR2 reads ANQGSEA. The CDR3 sequence is CSAGPNTGELFF. As DNA, the CDR3 is TGCAGCGCAGGCCCGAACACCGGGGAGCTGTTTTTT.

The V call is TRBV10-3, the J call TRBJ1-2; unclear D gene. V was trimmed by 2 bases and J by 7 bases, leaving 5 bases between them. From germline, CDR1 is ENHRY and CDR2 SYGVKD. CDR3 size: 11 residues. The CDR3 sequence: CAISEVAGYTF. The CDR3 DNA reads TGTGCCATCAGTGAGGTGGCTGGCTACACCTTC.

The chain couples TRBV29-1 to TRBJ2-1; 12 nucleotides agree with TRBD2. This CDR3 contains 14 residues. V shed 7 bases, J shed 2 bases, and the junction held 3 bases outside the gene matches. The germline CDR1 and CDR2 sequences are SQVTM and ANQGSEA. DNA of the CDR3: TGCAGCGCCCTAGCGGGAGGGACCTACAATGAGCAGTTCTTC. As protein: CSALAGGTYNEQFF.

The chain links TRBV28 to TRBJ2-7, with TRBD1 matching 7 bases. The CDR3 totals 14 residues. The V gene's germline CDR1 is MDHEN and CDR2 SYDVKM. Germline trimming cut 6 bases from V and 4 bases from J; bases unmatched to any gene: 9. CDR3 amino acids: CASRQGPLSYEQYF. The DNA for the CDR3 is TGTGCCAGCAGACAGGGGCCCTTATCATACGAGCAGTACTTC.

This clone was seen a single time. The rearrangement joins TRBV9 to TRBJ2-7; the D is unclear. Between the trimmed V and J ends, which lost 0 bases and 0 bases, there was a span of 4 bases. Looked up from germline, CDR1 is SGDLS and CDR2 is YYNGEE. CDR3 length: 13 residues. CDR3 residues: CASSVGGSYEQYF. Written as DNA, the CDR3 is TGTGCCAGCAGCGTAGGAGGCTCCTACGAGCAGTACTTC.

This clone appeared a single time. The V gene is TRBV15, the J gene TRBJ2-7, with TRBD1 as a possible D gene (6 bases). The germline CDR1 and CDR2 sequences are LNHNV and YYDKDF (reference sequence). V lost 0 bases and J 1 base, leaving 10 bases between the germline ends. This CDR3 spans 15 amino acids. CDR3 sequence: CATSRDRQGSYEQYF. CDR3 nucleotides: TGTGCCACCAGCAGAGATCGGCAGGGGTCCTACGAGCAGTACTTC.

The V and J genes are TRBV11-1 and TRBJ2-2; D gene uncertain. The CDR3 contains 17 residues. The V gene lost 1 base and the J gene lost 5 bases, with 17 bases spanning the gap. The germline CDR1 and CDR2 sequences are SGHAT and FQDESV (reference sequence). The CDR3 coding sequence is TGTGCCAGCAGCTTAGGACTGGCAGACGCGAGGACCGGGGAGCTGTTTTTT. Amino acids: CASSLGLADARTGELFF.

This chain uses TRBV5-1 with TRBJ2-1, with D possibly being TRBD2 (6 bases). CDR1 is SGHRS and CDR2 is YFSETQ in the germline V gene. The length of the CDR3 is 16 residues. The V and J ends lost 0 bases and 4 bases respectively, with 14 bases between them. The chain's CDR3 is CASSLDAGSSYNEQFF. For the CDR3, the DNA is TGCGCCAGCAGCTTGGACGCGGGAAGTAGTTACAATGAGCAGTTCTTC.

The genes are TRBV2 and TRBJ2-7, with D tentatively TRBD1 (5 bases). This CDR3 is 13 amino acids long. The V gene lost 5 bases and the J gene lost 7 bases, with 15 bases spanning the gap. CDR1 SNHLY and CDR2 FYNNEI come from the germline V gene. DNA of the CDR3: TGTGCCAGCAGTACGGACATCACCGGGGAGCAGTACTTC. Its protein product is CASSTDITGEQYF. The whole variable domain, remainder taken from reference TRBV2 and TRBJ2-7, is EPEVTQTPSHQVTQMGQEVILRCVPISNHLYFYWYRQILGQKVEFLVSFYNNEISEKSEIFDDQFSVERPDGSNFTLKIRSTKLEDSAMYFCASSTDITGEQYFGPGTRLTVT.

This clone came up once. This rearrangement joins TRBV7-8 to TRBJ2-2, with a possible D match to TRBD2 (5 bases). Trimming left V 1 base short and J 0 bases short, with 9 bases between. CDR3 length: 16 amino acids. The germline gives CDR1 SGHVS, CDR2 FQNEAQ. CDR3 in DNA: TGTGCCAGCAGCTTAGTCGCGGGCTCGAACACCGGGGAGCTGTTTTTT. It encodes CASSLVAGSNTGELFF.